This entry concerns a single T cell receptor beta chain. Participants' own reports of clinical history determined their cohort assignment. The data originate from a study of blood T cell repertoires in COVID-19. Study-level background: T cells, B-cell-depleted T cells, or PBMCs supplied cDNA or gDNA.

The CDR3 sequence is 15 residues long. The germline gives CDR1 LGHDT, CDR2 YNNKEL (reference sequence). V lost 4 bases to trimming and J lost 2 bases, with 15 bases between them. TCRdb's table, derived via immunoSEQ multiplex PCR, lists solely in-frame clones and lacks some. Of about 130,000 clones listed, roughly 90% were seen once; the top ten hold around 2.3%. The chain is built from TRBV3-1 (or the pseudogene TRBV3-2) and TRBJ2-7, with D possibly being TRBD2 (6 bases). Sequenced material: PBMCs or T cells enriched from blood (not recorded which). The sequence came from a woman aged 45 to 65 who had recovered from COVID-19. The DNA of the CDR3 is TGTGCCAGCAGCCGACAAGGGACGGGAGCCTACGAGCAGTACTTC. This translates into CASSRQGTGAYEQYF.